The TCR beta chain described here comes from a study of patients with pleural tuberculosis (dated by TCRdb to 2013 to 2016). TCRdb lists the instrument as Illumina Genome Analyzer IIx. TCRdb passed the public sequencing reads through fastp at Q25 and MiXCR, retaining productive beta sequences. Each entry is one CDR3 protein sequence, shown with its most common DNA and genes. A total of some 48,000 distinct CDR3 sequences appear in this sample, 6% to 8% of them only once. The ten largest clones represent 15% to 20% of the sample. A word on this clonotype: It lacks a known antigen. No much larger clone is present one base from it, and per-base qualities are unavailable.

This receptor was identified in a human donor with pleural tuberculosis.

Here is the DNA: TGTGCCACCGTAGGGAGCGGTAATGAGCAGTTCTTC. Its protein product is CATVGSGNEQFF. The receptor chain draws on TRBV10-3 and TRBJ2-1, with TRBD2 tentatively as D gene (5 bases match). Via the germline V gene, CDR1 is ENHRY and CDR2 SYGVKD. The CDR3 covers 12 residues, taking in both the cysteine and the phenylalanine. The read is trimmed to its CDR3 DNA, 36 bases read in frame from base 1. V is reduced by 10 bases and J by 7 bases, leaving a spacing of 14 bases between them.